This T cell receptor (beta chain) was observed in a study of T cells after yellow fever vaccination. The study's findings and limits: Researchers noted that a small share of clonotypes showed up in both CD4 and CD8 compartments.

This clonotype showed up just a few times. Its antigen remains unidentified. 5'RACE template switching added a universal primer site and UMIs to TCR cDNA. TCRdb reanalysed the 5' RACE reads using MiXCR and keeps one entry per CDR3 protein. The table records approximately 550,000 distinct CDR3 sequences, less than 20% of them present only once. The TCR was taken from a man aged 30 to 45 who received the YFV17D yellow fever vaccine. Material: PBMCs, obtained 15 days after the yellow fever booster vaccination.

The chain's CDR3 is CASSQDSATGAGPTDTQYF. In DNA form, the CDR3 reads TGCGCCAGCAGCCAAGATTCGGCCACGGGGGCGGGACCCACAGATACGCAGTATTTT. V usage is TRBV4-3 and J usage is TRBJ2-3; the D call may be TRBD1 or TRBD2 (6 bases each). The ends were cut back, 0 bases at V and 2 bases at J, with 21 bases in the middle. The CDR3 contains 19 residues. CDR1 LGHNA and CDR2 YSLEER come from the germline V gene.